This is a list of T cell receptor beta chains from one sample in a study of blood T cell repertoires in COVID-19. The repertoire was sequenced with immunoSEQ multiplex PCR; TCRdb's copy has only in-frame clones and lacks some. The sample consists of 200,000 to 250,000 clones, roughly four fifths of them appearing once. Sequencing input: peripheral blood. The receptors here all came from a woman aged 40-49 years with acute or convalescent COVID-19. Each CDR3 is given with its conserved first and last residue. Each record gives: V gene, D gene, clone size, J gene, CDR3 DNA, CDR3 protein. A D gene is named only where the DNA matches it firmly. A clone size is listed for some rows: how often the clone was seen (once, few, many), or a class if it is expanded.

v_call: TRBV5-1; d_call: TRBD1; clone_size: .; j_call: TRBJ2-5; cdr3_nt: TGCGCCAGCAGCTTGTACCCCAGGGGGCGCGAGTTGGTAACCCAGTACTTC; cdr3_aa: CASSLYPRGRELVTQYF
v_call: TRBV19; d_call: TRBD1; clone_size: .; j_call: TRBJ2-1; cdr3_nt: TGTGCCAGTTGGGACAGGGTGGTCAATGAGCAGTTCTTC; cdr3_aa: CASWDRVVNEQFF
v_call: TRBV30; d_call: TRBD1; clone_size: .; j_call: TRBJ2-1; cdr3_nt: TGTGCCGGTCCGGGACAGGGGGTAGGGGATGAGCAGTTCTTC; cdr3_aa: CAGPGQGVGDEQFF
v_call: TRBV9; d_call: TRBD2; clone_size: .; j_call: TRBJ2-7; cdr3_nt: TGTGCCAGCAGCGTAGCGGCTAGCGGGGGGAACGAGCAGTACTTC; cdr3_aa: CASSVAASGGNEQYF
v_call: TRBV11-2; d_call: .; clone_size: .; j_call: TRBJ1-2; cdr3_nt: TGTGCCAGCAGCTTAGATCGCAGTGTCACTAACTATGGCTACACCTTC; cdr3_aa: CASSLDRSVTNYGYTF
v_call: TRBV11-3; d_call: TRBD2; clone_size: .; j_call: TRBJ2-5; cdr3_nt: TGTGCCAGCAGCTTATCGAGCGGGGGTGATCAAGAGACCCAGTACTTC; cdr3_aa: CASSLSSGGDQETQYF
v_call: TRBV13; d_call: .; clone_size: .; j_call: TRBJ2-7; cdr3_nt: TGTGCCAGCAGCTTAGACAGGGTAGGCGACGAGCAGTACTTC; cdr3_aa: CASSLDRVGDEQYF
v_call: TRBV5-1; d_call: .; clone_size: few; j_call: TRBJ1-6; cdr3_nt: TGCGCCAGCAGCTTGGAGGCAGGGCTAGATAATTCACCCCTCCACTTT; cdr3_aa: CASSLEAGLDNSPLHF
v_call: TRBV25-1; d_call: .; clone_size: .; j_call: TRBJ1-1; cdr3_nt: TGTGCCAGCAGTGAGGCCGGGGAGGGAACTGAAGCTTTCTTT; cdr3_aa: CASSEAGEGTEAFF
v_call: TRBV5-6; d_call: .; clone_size: .; j_call: TRBJ1-4; cdr3_nt: TGTGCCAGCAGTACCGGGCTTAGGGGTGAAAAACTGTTTTTT; cdr3_aa: CASSTGLRGEKLFF
v_call: TRBV15; d_call: .; clone_size: .; j_call: TRBJ2-7; cdr3_nt: TGTGCCACCAGCAGAGAGCTCCCTCCTATTGGCTACGAGCAGTACTTC; cdr3_aa: CATSRELPPIGYEQYF
v_call: TRBV6-5; d_call: .; clone_size: .; j_call: TRBJ1-1; cdr3_nt: TGTGCCAGCAGTTACGGGGGGGGAGGCACTGAAGCTTTCTTT; cdr3_aa: CASSYGGGGTEAFF
v_call: TRBV19; d_call: TRBD2; clone_size: .; j_call: TRBJ2-7; cdr3_nt: TGTGCCAGTACCCCCTCTAGCGGCAGCTCCTACGAGCAGTACTTC; cdr3_aa: CASTPSSGSSYEQYF
v_call: TRBV19; d_call: .; clone_size: few; j_call: TRBJ1-1; cdr3_nt: TGTGCCAGTAGGGACAGAACCGGGATCACTGAAGCTTTCTTT; cdr3_aa: CASRDRTGITEAFF
v_call: TRBV4-3; d_call: .; clone_size: .; j_call: TRBJ2-7; cdr3_nt: TGCGCCAGCAGCCAAGGGGAGGTTGGCTCCTACGAGCAGTACTTC; cdr3_aa: CASSQGEVGSYEQYF
v_call: TRBV30; d_call: TRBD1; clone_size: .; j_call: TRBJ1-2; cdr3_nt: TGTGCCTGGAGTTACAGGGGAGACTATGGCTACACCTTC; cdr3_aa: CAWSYRGDYGYTF
v_call: TRBV27; d_call: TRBD2; clone_size: once; j_call: TRBJ2-2; cdr3_nt: TGTGCCAGCAGTTTCCATCGGACTAGCGGGAGTAGCCCGAACACCGGGGAGCTGTTTTTT; cdr3_aa: CASSFHRTSGSSPNTGELFF
v_call: TRBV10-3; d_call: .; clone_size: .; j_call: TRBJ2-7; cdr3_nt: TGTGCCTCCCGAACGTTGACGGGGGGCCAGAACGAGCAGTACTTC; cdr3_aa: CASRTLTGGQNEQYF
v_call: TRBV7-7; d_call: .; clone_size: .; j_call: TRBJ2-1; cdr3_nt: TGTGCCAGCAGCTCTGGCAGCGGGACAATCCCCTACAATGAGCAGTTCTTC; cdr3_aa: CASSSGSGTIPYNEQFF
v_call: TRBV2; d_call: .; clone_size: few; j_call: TRBJ2-1; cdr3_nt: TGTGCCAGCAGTAGCCGGCTAGCGAGGAACAATGAGCAGTTCTTC; cdr3_aa: CASSSRLARNNEQFF
v_call: TRBV10-3; d_call: .; clone_size: few; j_call: TRBJ2-1; cdr3_nt: TGTGCCATCAGTGAGGTGGGGGTAGGGGGTGAGCAGTTCTTC; cdr3_aa: CAISEVGVGGEQFF
v_call: TRBV12-5; d_call: TRBD1; clone_size: few; j_call: TRBJ1-1; cdr3_nt: TGTGCTAGTGGTCCCTCCGGGACAGTACAAAAGAACACTGAAGCTTTCTTT; cdr3_aa: CASGPSGTVQKNTEAFF